This TCR beta chain is drawn from a study of T cell responses to AZD1222 COVID-19 vaccine. The ends were cut back, 2 bases at V and 3 bases at J, with 13 bases in the middle. This CDR3 has 15 amino acids. The germline gives CDR1 GTSNPN, CDR2 SVGIG (reference sequence). The table came from immunoSEQ multiplex PCR; TCRdb's copy has only in-frame clones and leaves some out. The sample yields 150,000 to 200,000 clones, approximately 90% seen once. The chain couples TRBV30 to TRBJ2-2, with a tentative D call TRBD1 (6 bases). The sequencing here drew on peripheral blood, taken on day 0 of AZD1222 vaccination. The TCR originated in an adult in good health. CDR3 nucleotides: TGTGCCTGGAGTAGGGACATATTATACACCGGGGAGCTGTTTTTT. This gives the protein CAWSRDILYTGELFF.